This T cell receptor (beta chain) emerged from a study of Graves' ophthalmopathy and Graves' hyperthyroidism. The study's findings and limits: Blood was where most expanded thyroid clonotypes above 0.001 frequency also turned up.

TCR beta CDR3 amplification used RNA transcripts. Investigators did first-round RT-PCR with HTBI primers, then second-round multiplex PCR. TCRdb reanalysed the multiplex PCR reads using MiXCR and keeps one entry per CDR3 protein. The sample includes approximately 1.2 million distinct CDR3 sequences, 35% to 45% seen only once; the top ten take around 10%. The germline CDR1 and CDR2 sequences are SEHNR and FQNEAQ (reference sequence). The CDR3 consists of 13 residues. Trimming removed 7 bases from V and 6 bases from J, with 16 bases in between. This clonotype was detected only once. Antigen unknown. A much larger clone lies a single base off, so this may be a read error.

The V call is TRBV7-9, the J call TRBJ2-7; D gene unclear. The sequence was obtained from an adult man with Graves' hyperthyroidism. Sequencing was done on a sample of peripheral blood or thyroid tissue (not recorded which). CDR3 protein: CASTETAVGEQYV. CDR3 nucleotide sequence: TGTGCCAGCACCGAAACGGCCGTGGGCGAGCAGTACGTC.